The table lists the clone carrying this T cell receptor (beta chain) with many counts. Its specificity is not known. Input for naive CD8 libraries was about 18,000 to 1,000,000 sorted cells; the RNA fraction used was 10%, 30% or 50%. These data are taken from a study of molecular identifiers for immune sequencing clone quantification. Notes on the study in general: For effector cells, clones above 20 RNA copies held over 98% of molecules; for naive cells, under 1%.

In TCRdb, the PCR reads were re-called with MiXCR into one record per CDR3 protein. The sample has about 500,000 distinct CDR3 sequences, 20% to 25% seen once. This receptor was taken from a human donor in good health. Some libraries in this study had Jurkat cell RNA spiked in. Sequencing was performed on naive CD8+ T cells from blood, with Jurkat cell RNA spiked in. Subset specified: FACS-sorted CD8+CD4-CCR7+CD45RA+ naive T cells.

CDR3 sequence reads: CASSYRVPGATEAFF. CDR3 coding DNA: TGTGCCAGCAGTTACAGGGTCCCGGGGGCCACTGAAGCTTTCTTT. This chain connects TRBV6-5 to TRBJ1-1, with a tentative D call TRBD1 (6 bases). V was shortened by 2 bases and J by 4 bases, with 14 bases between the two germline ends. CDR1 and CDR2 from the germline V gene are MNHEY and SVGAGI. The CDR3 has 15 amino acids.